This T cell receptor (beta chain) was documented in a study of blood T cell repertoires in COVID-19. Whole-study context: Spain, Italy and the United States supplied samples that represented acute and convalescent COVID-19. T cells, B-cell-depleted T cells, or PBMCs supplied cDNA or gDNA.

This clone was observed once. In the authors' methods: For nucleated cells, counts were estimated from reference gene primer amplification. Assay used: immunoSEQ multiplex PCR; TCRdb lists only in-frame clones, some missing. The V and J calls and clone size were taken over from that table, and D and trimming were inferred from the DNA. The data hold more than 25,000 clones, with approximately 90% observed a single time. V was pared by 6 bases and J by 7 bases, with 6 bases of the junction left unmatched. Germline CDR1 reads SGHTA; CDR2 reads FQGNSA. The CDR3 spans 15 residues. The clonotype originates from a man between 60 and 70 years old with active COVID-19. The J gene is TRBJ1-6, the V gene TRBV7-2; 10 bases align to TRBD1. The specimen was peripheral blood. For the CDR3, the DNA is TGTGCCAGCAGGGGTGGGACAGGGGTAAATTCACCCCTCCACTTT. It translates to CASRGGTGVNSPLHF. Full variable domain (outside the CDR3, taken from reference TRBV7-2 and TRBJ1-6): GAGVSQSPSNKVTEKGKDVELRCDPISGHTALYWYRQSLGQGLEFLIYFQGNSAPDKSGLPSDRFSAERTGGSVSTLTIQRTQQEDSAVYLCASRGGTGVNSPLHFGNGTRLTVT.